This T cell receptor beta chain originates from a study of blood T cells in healthy people across ages. General study findings and limits: Per million T cells, TCR beta diversity dropped about linearly as age rose. Shifts in expanded clonotypes may have been confounded by donor CMV status, which was unknown.

Then a second PCR, running about 6 to 11 cycles, was carried out with a sample-barcoded 5' primer and a J-beta primer mix. Each cDNA molecule was tagged by a template-switch adaptor that had 12 random nucleotides. TCRdb reprocessed the 5' RACE reads with MiXCR, giving one entry per CDR3 protein. Here the sample spans approximately 1.5 million distinct CDR3 sequences, 30% to 40% being singletons. A remark on this clonotype: Its antigen is currently unknown.

The sample, around 9.9 milliliters of peripheral blood, was drawn from each donor. The length of the CDR3 is 12 residues. Between the trimmed V and J ends, which lost 11 bases and 3 bases, there was a span of 13 bases. Germline CDR1 reads ENHRY; CDR2 reads SYGVKD. The TCR originated in a woman aged 25 to 39 in good health. Sequencing input: blood. The genes are TRBV10-3 and TRBJ1-1; D gene unclear. CDR3 sequence: CAVDRGDTEAFF. The CDR3 DNA reads TGTGCCGTCGACCGGGGAGACACTGAAGCTTTCTTT.